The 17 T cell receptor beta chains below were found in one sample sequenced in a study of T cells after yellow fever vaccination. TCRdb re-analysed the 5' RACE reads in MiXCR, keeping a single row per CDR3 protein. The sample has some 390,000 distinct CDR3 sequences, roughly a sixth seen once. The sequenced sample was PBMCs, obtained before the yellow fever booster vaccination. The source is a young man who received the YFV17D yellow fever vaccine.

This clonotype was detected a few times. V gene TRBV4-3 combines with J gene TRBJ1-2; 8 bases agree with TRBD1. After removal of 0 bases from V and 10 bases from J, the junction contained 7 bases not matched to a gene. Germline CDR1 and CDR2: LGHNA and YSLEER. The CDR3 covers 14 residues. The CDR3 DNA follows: TGCGCCAGCAGCCAAGAGGACAGGGTGGGAGACTACACCTTC. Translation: CASSQEDRVGDYTF.

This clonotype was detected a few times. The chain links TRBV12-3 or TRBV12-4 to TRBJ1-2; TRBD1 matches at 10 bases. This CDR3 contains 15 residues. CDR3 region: CASVGTGETTRGYTF. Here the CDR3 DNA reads TGTGCTTCAGTCGGGACAGGGGAGACAACTAGGGGCTACACCTTC.

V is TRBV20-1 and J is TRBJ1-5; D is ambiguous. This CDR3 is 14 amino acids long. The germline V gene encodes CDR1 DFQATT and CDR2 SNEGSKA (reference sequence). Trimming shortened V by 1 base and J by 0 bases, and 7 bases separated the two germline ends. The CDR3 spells CSARVRNSNQPQHF. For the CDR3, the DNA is TGCAGTGCTAGAGTCAGGAATAGCAATCAGCCCCAGCATTTT.

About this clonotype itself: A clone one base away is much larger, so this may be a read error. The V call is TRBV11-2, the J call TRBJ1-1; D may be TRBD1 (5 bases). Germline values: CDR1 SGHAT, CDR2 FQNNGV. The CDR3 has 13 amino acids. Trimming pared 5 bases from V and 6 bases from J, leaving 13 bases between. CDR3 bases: TGTGCCAGCAGCCTGACCCGGGACTCTGAAGCTTTCTTT. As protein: CASSLTRDSEAFF.

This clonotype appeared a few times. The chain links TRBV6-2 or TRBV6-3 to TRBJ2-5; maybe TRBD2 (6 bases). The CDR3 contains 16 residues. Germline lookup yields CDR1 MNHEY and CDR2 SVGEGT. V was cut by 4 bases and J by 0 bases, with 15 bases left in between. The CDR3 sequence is CASSSRAGQYQETQYF. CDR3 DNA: TGTGCCAGCAGTTCGAGAGCGGGCCAGTACCAAGAGACCCAGTACTTC.

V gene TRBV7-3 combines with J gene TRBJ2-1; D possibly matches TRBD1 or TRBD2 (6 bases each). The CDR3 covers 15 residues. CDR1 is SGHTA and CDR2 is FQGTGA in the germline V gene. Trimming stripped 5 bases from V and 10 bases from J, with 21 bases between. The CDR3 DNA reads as TGTGCCAGCAGCCTTGAGGGGGACTGGCTCGGAGAGCAGTTCTTC. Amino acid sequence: CASSLEGDWLGEQFF. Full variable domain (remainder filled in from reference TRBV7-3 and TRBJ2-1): GAGVSQTPSNKVTEKGKYVELRCDPISGHTALYWYRQSLGQGPEFLIYFQGTGAADDSGLPNDRFFAVRPEGSVSTLKIQRTERGDSAVYLCASSLEGDWLGEQFFGPGTRLTVL.

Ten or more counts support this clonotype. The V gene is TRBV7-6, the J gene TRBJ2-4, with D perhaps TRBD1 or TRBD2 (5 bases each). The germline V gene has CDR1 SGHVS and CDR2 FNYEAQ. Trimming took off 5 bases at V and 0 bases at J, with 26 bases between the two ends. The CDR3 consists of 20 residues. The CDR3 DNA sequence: TGTGCCAGCAGCCCGCTTAAGGGGCGGGTCACAGCAGGAGCCAAAAACATTCAGTACTTC. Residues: CASSPLKGRVTAGAKNIQYF. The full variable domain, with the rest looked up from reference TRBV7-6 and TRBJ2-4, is GAGVSQSPRYKVTKRGQDVALRCDPISGHVSLYWYRQALGQGPEFLTYFNYEAQQDKSGLPNDRFSAERPEGSISTLTIQRTEQRDSAMYRCASSPLKGRVTAGAKNIQYFGAGTRLSVL.

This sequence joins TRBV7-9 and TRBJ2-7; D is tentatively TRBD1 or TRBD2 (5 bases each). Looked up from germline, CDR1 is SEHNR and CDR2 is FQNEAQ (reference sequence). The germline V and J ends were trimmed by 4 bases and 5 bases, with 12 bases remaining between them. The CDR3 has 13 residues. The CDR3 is CASSSPGRHEQYF. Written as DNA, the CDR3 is TGTGCCAGCAGCTCCCCGGGGCGCCACGAGCAGTACTTC. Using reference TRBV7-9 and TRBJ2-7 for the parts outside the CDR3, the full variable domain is DTGVSQNPRHKITKRGQNVTFRCDPISEHNRLYWYRQTLGQGPEFLTYFQNEAQLEKSRLLSDRFSAERPKGSFSTLEIQRTEQGDSAMYLCASSSPGRHEQYFGPGTRLTVT.

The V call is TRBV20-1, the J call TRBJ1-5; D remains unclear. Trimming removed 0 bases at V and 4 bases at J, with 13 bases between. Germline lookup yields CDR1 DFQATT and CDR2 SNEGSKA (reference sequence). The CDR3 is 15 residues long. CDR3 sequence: CSARDPSSGNQPQHF. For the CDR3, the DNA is TGCAGTGCTAGAGATCCAAGCAGTGGAAATCAGCCCCAGCATTTT.

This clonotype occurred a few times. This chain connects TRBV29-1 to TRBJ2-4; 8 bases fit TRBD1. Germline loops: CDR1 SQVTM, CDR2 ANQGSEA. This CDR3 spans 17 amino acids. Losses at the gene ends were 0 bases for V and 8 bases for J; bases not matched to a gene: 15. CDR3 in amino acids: CSVEDSGPGGGLDIQYF. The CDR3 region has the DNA TGCAGCGTTGAAGATTCTGGGCCAGGGGGCGGGTTGGACATTCAGTACTTC.

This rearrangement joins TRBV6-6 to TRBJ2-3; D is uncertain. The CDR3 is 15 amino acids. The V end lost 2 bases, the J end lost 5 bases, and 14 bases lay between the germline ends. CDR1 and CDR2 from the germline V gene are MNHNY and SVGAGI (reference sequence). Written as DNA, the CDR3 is TGTGCCAGCAGTTACCCGGCCGATACTAAAGATACGCAGTATTTT. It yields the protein CASSYPADTKDTQYF.

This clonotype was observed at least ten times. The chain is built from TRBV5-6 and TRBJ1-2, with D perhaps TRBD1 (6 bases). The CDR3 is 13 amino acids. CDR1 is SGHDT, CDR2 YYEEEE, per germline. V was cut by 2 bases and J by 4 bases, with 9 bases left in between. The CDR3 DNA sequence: TGTGCCAGCAGCTTACAGGGATCCTATGGCTACACCTTC. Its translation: CASSLQGSYGYTF.

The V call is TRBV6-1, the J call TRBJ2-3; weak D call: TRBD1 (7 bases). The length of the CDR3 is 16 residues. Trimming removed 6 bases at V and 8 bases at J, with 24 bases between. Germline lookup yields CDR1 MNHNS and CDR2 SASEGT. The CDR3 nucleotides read TGTGCCAGCAGCGTGACATCCGGTGCGCAGGGGGGTACGCAGTATTTT. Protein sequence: CASSVTSGAQGGTQYF.

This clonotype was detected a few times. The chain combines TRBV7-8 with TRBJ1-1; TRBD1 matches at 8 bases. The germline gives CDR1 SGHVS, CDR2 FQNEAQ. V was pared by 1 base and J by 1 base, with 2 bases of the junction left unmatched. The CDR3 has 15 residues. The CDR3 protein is CASSLVQGANTEAFF. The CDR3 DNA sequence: TGTGCCAGCAGCTTAGTTCAGGGGGCGAACACTGAAGCTTTCTTT.

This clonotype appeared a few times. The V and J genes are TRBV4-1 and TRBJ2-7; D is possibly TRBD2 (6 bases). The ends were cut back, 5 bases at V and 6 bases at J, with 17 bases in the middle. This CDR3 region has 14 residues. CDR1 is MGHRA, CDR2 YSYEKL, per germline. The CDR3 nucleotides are TGCGCCAGCAGCTCCCGGAGGGACGGTCTCGAGCAGTACTTC. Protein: CASSSRRDGLEQYF.

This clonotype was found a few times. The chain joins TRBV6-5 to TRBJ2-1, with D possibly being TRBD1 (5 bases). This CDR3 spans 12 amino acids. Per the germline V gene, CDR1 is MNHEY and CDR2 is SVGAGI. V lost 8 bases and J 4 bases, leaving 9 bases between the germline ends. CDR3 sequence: CASHDRYNEQFF. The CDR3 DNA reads TGTGCCAGCCACGACAGATACAATGAGCAGTTCTTC.

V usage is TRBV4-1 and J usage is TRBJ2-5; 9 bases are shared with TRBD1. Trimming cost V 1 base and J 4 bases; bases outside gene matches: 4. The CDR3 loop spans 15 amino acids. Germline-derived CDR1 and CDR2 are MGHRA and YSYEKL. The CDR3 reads CASSQGQTGGETQYF. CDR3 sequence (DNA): TGCGCCAGCAGCCAAGGCCAGACAGGGGGAGAGACCCAGTACTTC.